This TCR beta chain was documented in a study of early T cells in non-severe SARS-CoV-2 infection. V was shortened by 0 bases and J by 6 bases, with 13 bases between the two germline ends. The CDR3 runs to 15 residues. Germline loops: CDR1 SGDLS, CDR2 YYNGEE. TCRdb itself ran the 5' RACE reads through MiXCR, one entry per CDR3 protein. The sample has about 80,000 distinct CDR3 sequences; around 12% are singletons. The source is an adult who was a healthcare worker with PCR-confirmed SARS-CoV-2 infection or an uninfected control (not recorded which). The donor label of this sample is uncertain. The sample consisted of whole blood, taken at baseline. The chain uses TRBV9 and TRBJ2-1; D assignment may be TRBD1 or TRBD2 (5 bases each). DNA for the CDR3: TGTGCCAGCAGCGTAGTTTGGGGGAGCGGCAATGAGCAGTTCTTC. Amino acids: CASSVVWGSGNEQFF.